This T cell receptor (beta chain) comes out of a study of T cells expressing NK-cell markers. Study context: Source material for TCR beta repertoires consisted of sorted CD3+CD56+NKG2C+, CD3+CD56+NKG2C- and CD3+CD56-NKG2C+ T cells. Out of eight donors sequenced, seven tested HCMV-seropositive and the remaining one seronegative.

General study findings and limits: Each of 6 or 7 donors carried dominant NKG2C+ clonotypes accounting for roughly 1.0-7.0% of CD8+ T cells.

It was by 5'RACE template switching with UMIs that TCR beta cDNA was made. Each CDR3 protein gets one entry in TCRdb, which reprocessed the 5' RACE reads and gives no DNA. The repertoire table contains 500,000 to 700,000 distinct CDR3 sequences. CDR1 is SGHRS, CDR2 YFSETQ, per germline. The CDR3 covers 14 residues. A note on this clonotype: No antigen is known for it.

The V call is TRBV5-1, the J call TRBJ2-1; no DNA is available, so the TRBD2 call from TCRdb remains unchecked. Sequencing was carried out using blood T cells: a sorted CD56 or NKG2C T cell subset, CD4+ or CD8+ T cells, or bulk PBMC T cells (not recorded which). The TCR comes from a man between 18 and 29 years old in good health. CDR3 sequence: CASSLGGRANEQFF.